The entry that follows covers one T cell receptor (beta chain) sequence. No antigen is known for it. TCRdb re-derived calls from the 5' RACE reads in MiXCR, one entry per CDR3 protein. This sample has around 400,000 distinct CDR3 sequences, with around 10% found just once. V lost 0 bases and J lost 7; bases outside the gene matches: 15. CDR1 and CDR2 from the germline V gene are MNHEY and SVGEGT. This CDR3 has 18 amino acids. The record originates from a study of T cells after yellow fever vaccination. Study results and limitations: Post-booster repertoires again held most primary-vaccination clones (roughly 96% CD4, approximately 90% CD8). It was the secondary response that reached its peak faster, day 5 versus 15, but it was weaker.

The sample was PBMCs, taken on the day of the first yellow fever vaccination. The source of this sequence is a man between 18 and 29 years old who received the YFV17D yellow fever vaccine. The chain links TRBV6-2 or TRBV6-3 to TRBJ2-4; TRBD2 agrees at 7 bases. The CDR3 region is CASSYSSTRGELDNIQYF. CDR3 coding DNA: TGTGCCAGCAGTTACTCTTCCACCCGGGGGGAGTTAGACAACATTCAGTACTTC.